Listed below are T cell receptor beta chains from one sample, sequenced in a study of response to subunit inactivated influenza vaccine. TCRdb reanalysed the RT-PCR reads using MiXCR and keeps one entry per CDR3 protein. The table shows about 540,000 distinct CDR3 sequences, with less than 25% occurring only once. These same data were also listed under a study on T cells expressing NK-cell markers.

The sequences come from CD4+ T cells sorted from PBMCs, collected roughly 12 days after vaccination. These receptors originate from a man in his fifties or sixties who received an inactivated influenza vaccine. Each CDR3 is given with its conserved first and last residue. Fields, in order: clone size, V gene, D gene, J gene, CDR3 protein, CDR3 DNA. A D gene is named only where the DNA matches it firmly. For some rows the clone size is stated as once, few or many, or as a class when expanded; others skip it.

clone_size: NA; v_call: TRBV11-2; d_call: TRBD2; j_call: TRBJ2-4; cdr3_aa: CASSMYSGGGNIQYF; cdr3_nt: TGTGCCAGCAGCATGTATAGCGGGGGAGGGAACATTCAGTACTTC
clone_size: few; v_call: TRBV18; d_call: TRBD1; j_call: TRBJ1-2; cdr3_aa: CASSPGTGVGYTF; cdr3_nt: TGTGCCAGCTCACCCGGGACAGGGGTCGGCTACACCTTC
clone_size: few; v_call: TRBV6-2/TRBV6-3; d_call: NA; j_call: TRBJ2-3; cdr3_aa: CASSFLPSTDTQYF; cdr3_nt: TGTGCCAGCAGTTTCCTACCCTCCACAGATACGCAGTATTTT
clone_size: few; v_call: TRBV20-1; d_call: NA; j_call: TRBJ2-5; cdr3_aa: CSARQTGETQYF; cdr3_nt: TGCAGTGCTAGGCAGACGGGAGAGACCCAGTACTTC
clone_size: few; v_call: TRBV7-9; d_call: NA; j_call: TRBJ2-5; cdr3_aa: CASSFPMQETQYF; cdr3_nt: TGTGCCAGCAGCTTTCCTATGCAAGAGACCCAGTACTTC
clone_size: few; v_call: TRBV12-3/TRBV12-4; d_call: TRBD1; j_call: TRBJ1-6; cdr3_aa: CASSPGDRDSPLHF; cdr3_nt: TGTGCCAGCAGTCCAGGGGACAGGGATTCACCCCTCCACTTT
clone_size: few; v_call: TRBV19; d_call: NA; j_call: TRBJ1-6; cdr3_aa: CASSHAGKNSPLHF; cdr3_nt: TGTGCCAGTAGCCATGCCGGGAAGAATTCACCCCTCCACTTT
clone_size: few; v_call: TRBV2; d_call: TRBD1; j_call: TRBJ2-4; cdr3_aa: CASSDSWQGANIQYF; cdr3_nt: TGTGCCAGCAGTGACTCGTGGCAGGGGGCAAACATTCAGTACTTC
clone_size: few; v_call: TRBV5-1; d_call: NA; j_call: TRBJ1-2; cdr3_aa: CASSLGSTANYGYTF; cdr3_nt: TGCGCCAGCAGCTTGGGCAGCACGGCAAACTATGGCTACACCTTC
clone_size: NA; v_call: TRBV27; d_call: NA; j_call: TRBJ2-1; cdr3_aa: CASSSRIRKGAWGNEQFF; cdr3_nt: TGTGCCAGCAGTTCCCGAATTAGAAAAGGGGCTTGGGGCAATGAGCAGTTCTTC
clone_size: NA; v_call: TRBV5-1; d_call: TRBD1; j_call: TRBJ2-7; cdr3_aa: CASSHLSGQGSPEQYF; cdr3_nt: TGCGCCAGCAGCCACCTCTCGGGACAGGGTTCGCCCGAGCAGTACTTC